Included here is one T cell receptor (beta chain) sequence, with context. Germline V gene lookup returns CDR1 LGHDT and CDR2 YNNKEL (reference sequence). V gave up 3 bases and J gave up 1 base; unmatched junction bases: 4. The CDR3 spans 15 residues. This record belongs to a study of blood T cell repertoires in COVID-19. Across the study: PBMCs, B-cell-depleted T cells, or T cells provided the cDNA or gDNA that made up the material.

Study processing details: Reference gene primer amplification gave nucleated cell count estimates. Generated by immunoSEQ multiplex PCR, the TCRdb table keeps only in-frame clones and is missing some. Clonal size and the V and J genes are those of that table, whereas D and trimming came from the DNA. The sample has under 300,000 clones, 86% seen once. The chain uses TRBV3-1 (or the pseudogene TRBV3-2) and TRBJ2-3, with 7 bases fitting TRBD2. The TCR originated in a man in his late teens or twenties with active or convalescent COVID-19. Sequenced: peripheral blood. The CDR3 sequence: CASSQGLRGTDTQYF. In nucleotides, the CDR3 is TGTGCCAGCAGCCAGGGACTACGCGGCACAGATACGCAGTATTTT.